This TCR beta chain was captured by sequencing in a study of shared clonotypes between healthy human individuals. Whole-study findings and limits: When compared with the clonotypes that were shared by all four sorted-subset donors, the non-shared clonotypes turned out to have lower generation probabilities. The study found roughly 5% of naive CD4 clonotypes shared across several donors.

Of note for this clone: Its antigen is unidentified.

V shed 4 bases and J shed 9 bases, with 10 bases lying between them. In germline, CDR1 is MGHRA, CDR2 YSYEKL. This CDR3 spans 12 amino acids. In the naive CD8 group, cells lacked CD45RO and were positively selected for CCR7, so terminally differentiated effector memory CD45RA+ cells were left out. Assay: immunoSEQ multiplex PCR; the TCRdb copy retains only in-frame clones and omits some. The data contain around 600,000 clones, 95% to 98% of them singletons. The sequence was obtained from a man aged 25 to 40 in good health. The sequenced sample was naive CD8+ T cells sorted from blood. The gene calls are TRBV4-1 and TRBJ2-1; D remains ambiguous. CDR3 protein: CASSRFYGEQFF. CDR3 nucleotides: TGCGCCAGCAGCCGATTTTACGGTGAGCAGTTCTTC.